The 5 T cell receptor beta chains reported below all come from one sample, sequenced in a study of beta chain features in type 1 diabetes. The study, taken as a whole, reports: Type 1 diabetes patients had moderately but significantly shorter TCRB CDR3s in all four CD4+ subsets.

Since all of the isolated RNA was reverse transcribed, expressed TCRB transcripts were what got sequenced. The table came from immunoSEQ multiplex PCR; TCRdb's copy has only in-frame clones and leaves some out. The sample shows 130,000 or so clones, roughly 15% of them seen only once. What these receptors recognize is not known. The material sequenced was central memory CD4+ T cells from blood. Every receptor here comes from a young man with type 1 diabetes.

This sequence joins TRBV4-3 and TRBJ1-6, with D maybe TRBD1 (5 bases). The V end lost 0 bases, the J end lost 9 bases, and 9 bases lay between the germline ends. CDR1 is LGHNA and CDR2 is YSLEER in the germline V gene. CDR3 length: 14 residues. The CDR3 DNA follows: TGCGCCAGCAGCCAAGAGGGGCTACCTTCACCCCTCCACTTT. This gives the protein CASSQEGLPSPLHF.

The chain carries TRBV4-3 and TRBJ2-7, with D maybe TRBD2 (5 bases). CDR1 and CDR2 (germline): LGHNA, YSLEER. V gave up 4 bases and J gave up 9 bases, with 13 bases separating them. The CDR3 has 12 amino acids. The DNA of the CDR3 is TGCGCCAGCAGCCCGGGGATCGGGTTGCAGTACTTC. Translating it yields CASSPGIGLQYF.

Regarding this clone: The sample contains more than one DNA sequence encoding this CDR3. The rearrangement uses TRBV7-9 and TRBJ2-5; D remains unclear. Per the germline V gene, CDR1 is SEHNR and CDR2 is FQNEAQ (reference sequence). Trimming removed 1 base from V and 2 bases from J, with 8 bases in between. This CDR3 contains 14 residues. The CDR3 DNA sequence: TGTGCCAGCAGCTTAGTTCCAGAACAAGAGACCCAGTACTTC. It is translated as CASSLVPEQETQYF.

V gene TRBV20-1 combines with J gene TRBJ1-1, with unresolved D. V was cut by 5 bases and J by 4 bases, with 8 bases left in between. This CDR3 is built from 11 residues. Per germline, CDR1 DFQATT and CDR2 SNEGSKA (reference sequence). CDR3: CSAERFTEAFF. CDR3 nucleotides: TGCAGTGCTGAGCGGTTCACTGAAGCTTTCTTT.

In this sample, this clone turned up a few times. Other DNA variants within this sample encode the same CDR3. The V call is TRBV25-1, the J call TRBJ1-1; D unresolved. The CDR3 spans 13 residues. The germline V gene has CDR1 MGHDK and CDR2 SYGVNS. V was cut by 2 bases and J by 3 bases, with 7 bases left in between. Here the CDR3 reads CASSERRDTEAFF. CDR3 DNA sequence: TGTGCCAGCAGTGAAAGGAGGGACACTGAAGCTTTCTTT.